This record concerns one T cell receptor beta chain sequence. It has no known antigen specificity. Base qualities are not recorded, but no much larger clone differs from it by a single base. The cysteine opens and the phenylalanine closes a CDR3 of 14 amino acids. The read is trimmed to its CDR3 DNA, 42 bases read in frame from base 1. Between the V and J ends, shortened by 0 bases and 6 bases respectively, the junction contains 11 bases. CDR1 and CDR2 were assigned from the germline V gene as SGHRS and YFSETQ. The immunoSEQ Assay, a bias-controlled multiplex PCR, was used to amplify TCRbeta CDR3 regions from genomic DNA. As for how the authors treated the data: The number of nucleated cells in each sample was estimated by amplification of reference gene primers within the assay. To quantify the absolute abundance of each unique TCRbeta CDR3 rearrangement, sequence reads were collapsed and filtered. For each sample, productive Simpson clonality was calculated by taking the square root of Simpson's diversity index across productive rearrangements. Drawn from immuneACCESS, this table holds only the in-frame rearrangements with V and J called that TCRdb kept. Clones are partly lost; checked studies trace under half to an unresolved V gene and leave the rest unexplained. That table supplies the V and J calls and clone size; D and trimming were determined from the DNA. This sample has around 69,000 clones in its table, and around 83% of those were observed once. Approximately 7% of the sample is taken by the ten largest.

This specimen belongs to a study of blood T cell repertoires in COVID-19 (dated by TCRdb to the early 2020s). For the study in its entirety: Samples covering the acute and convalescent phases of COVID-19 were provided by collaborators in the United States, Italy and Spain. The material from the prospective study consisted of cDNA or gDNA derived from T cells, B-cell-depleted T cells, or PBMCs. Deeply sampled blood TCRbeta repertoires from subjects exposed to, actively infected with, or recovered from COVID-19 were included in the dataset. The repertoires were made available in a free public database intended to serve as a resource for research on the immune response to SARS-CoV-2. The samples were drawn from two sources: the first 160 participants of the ongoing ImmuneRACE study, and fewer than 1,500 subjects contributed by 6 global collaborators. Nearly every sample came with metadata listing a de-identified subject ID, COVID-19 status, age in years and sex. Where available, HLA class I and class II types were taken from metadata supplied by the sample provider and were not determined by assay-based typing. Points the paper makes about the study in general: How much clinical and demographic metadata was included differed by source and by participant, and the metadata was provided uncurated.

The collaborating institutions used their own protocols to collect whole blood in K2EDTA tubes. For TCRbeta analysis, collaborator samples were shipped as frozen whole blood, as isolated PBMCs, or as DNA extracted from either sample type. The chain was built from TRBV5-1 and TRBJ2-3; possibly the D gene is TRBD2, per 5 matching bases. This clonotype was obtained from a man aged 45-65 years with active COVID-19. The sequencing sample was made of peripheral blood. The sequence in DNA is TGCGCCAGCAGCTTGGGCGGGCCCGAGGATACGCAGTATTTT. Translated, it gives CASSLGGPEDTQYF.